These 24 T cell receptor beta chains were all obtained from the same sample, sequenced in a study of shared clonotypes between healthy human individuals. Sequencing was performed with immunoSEQ multiplex PCR; in TCRdb, only in-frame clones are kept and a portion is missing. The table lists under 2.5 million clones, roughly 90% of them singletons, with around 0.38% in the top ten. Sequencing was carried out using naive CD4+ T cells from PBMCs. Subset here: CD45RA+ positively selected. These receptors all stem from a man between 18 and 35 years old in good health. Some clones in this sample may be carry-over from other donors' samples.

The chain is built from TRBV29-1 and TRBJ2-7; unclear D gene. From germline, CDR1 is SQVTM and CDR2 ANQGSEA. The CDR3 runs 13 residues. Trimming took 4 bases from V and 5 from J, leaving 15 bases between them. CDR3 nucleotide sequence: TGCAGCGTTGGTTGGTCAAGCAGCCACGAGCAGTACTTC. Translation gives CSVGWSSSHEQYF.

V gene TRBV5-1 combines with J gene TRBJ1-2; 11 bases are a match to TRBD1. CDR1 and CDR2 (germline): SGHRS, YFSETQ. This CDR3 contains 15 residues. The V gene end was trimmed by 3 bases and the J gene end by 8 bases; junction bases not matched to a gene: 9. CDR3 protein: CASSSGTGGTIGYTF. Written as DNA, the CDR3 is TGCGCCAGCAGCTCAGGGACAGGGGGAACGATCGGCTACACCTTC.

This clone appeared a single time. The rearrangement uses TRBV18 and TRBJ2-6; no definite D call. This CDR3 has 17 amino acids. CDR1 and CDR2 from the germline V gene are KGHSH and LQKENI. V was clipped by 2 bases and J by 0 bases, with 11 bases between them. The CDR3 DNA follows: TGTGCCAGCTCACCATCGGACGGTGCCTCTGGGGCCAACGTCCTGACTTTC. This codes for CASSPSDGASGANVLTF.

The chain combines TRBV28 with TRBJ2-1; 12 bases match TRBD1. J was trimmed by 10 bases and V by 5 bases; bases with no gene match: 9. Germline loops: CDR1 MDHEN, CDR2 SYDVKM. This CDR3 spans 15 amino acids. In nucleotides, the CDR3 is TGTGCCAGCAGTCACCGGGACAGGGGGCGAGAGGAGCAGTTCTTC. Its protein is CASSHRDRGREEQFF.

This chain connects TRBV4-1 to TRBJ2-1; 11 nucleotides agree with TRBD1. V lost 1 base to trimming and J lost 8 bases; unmatched junction nucleotides: 4. The CDR3 is 15 amino acids. CDR1 MGHRA and CDR2 YSYEKL come from the germline V gene. The CDR3 DNA reads as TGCGCCAGCAGCCAAGTTGGGGGACAGGGGGATGAGCAGTTCTTC. Residues: CASSQVGGQGDEQFF.

This rearrangement joins TRBV5-1 to TRBJ2-7; no definite D call. This CDR3 spans 15 amino acids. Germline CDR1 is SGHRS and CDR2 is YFSETQ. V was pared by 4 bases and J by 7 bases, with 21 bases between. The DNA of the CDR3 is TGCGCCAGCAGCCCGGATTTACCCCCGTCCCAAGAGCAGTACTTC. Encoded protein: CASSPDLPPSQEQYF. Together with reference TRBV5-1 and TRBJ2-7, the CDR3 gives the full variable domain: KAGVTQTPRYLIKTRGQQVTLSCSPISGHRSVSWYQQTPGQGLQFLFEYFSETQRNKGNFPGRFSGRQFSNSRSEMNVSTLELGDSALYLCASSPDLPPSQEQYFGPGTRLTVT.

The chain recombines TRBV6-6 with TRBJ2-1; D might be TRBD1 or TRBD2, each matching 6 bases. Germline CDR1 is MNHNY and CDR2 is SVGAGI (reference sequence). The CDR3 is 15 amino acids. V was clipped by 4 bases and J by 9 bases, with 19 bases between them. The CDR3 bases are TGTGCCAGCAGTTTCCGTCCGGGGGCAAGTGTTGAGCAGTTCTTC. Its translation: CASSFRPGASVEQFF.

In this sample, this clone turned up once. V gene TRBV6-5 combines with J gene TRBJ2-1; D call uncertain. This CDR3 is 15 amino acids long. V dropped 3 bases and J dropped 0 bases, with 9 bases sitting between them. CDR1 and CDR2 (germline): MNHEY, SVGAGI. The CDR3 spells CASSYFVTSYNEQFF. In nucleotides, the CDR3 is TGTGCCAGCAGTTATTTTGTCACCTCCTACAATGAGCAGTTCTTC.

This chain links TRBV6-1 with TRBJ2-3, with D perhaps TRBD1 (7 bases). This CDR3 spans 15 amino acids. Germline CDR1 reads MNHNS; CDR2 reads SASEGT. V was pared by 6 bases and J by 8 bases, with 21 bases between. CDR3 in amino acids: CASRLTRGVQGTQYF. CDR3 nucleotides: TGTGCCAGCAGACTTACCAGGGGGGTTCAAGGTACGCAGTATTTT.

The chain links TRBV2 to TRBJ2-2, with 13 bases matching TRBD2. The CDR3 contains 19 residues. Germline values: CDR1 SNHLY, CDR2 FYNNEI. V shed 6 bases, J shed 3 bases, and the junction held 13 bases outside the gene matches. The CDR3 DNA reads TGTGCCAGCAGGACGGGGACTAGCGGGATATCAATTGACACCGGGGAGCTGTTTTTT. The encoded protein is CASRTGTSGISIDTGELFF.

About this clone itself: Other DNA sequences of this sample code for an identical CDR3. This chain connects TRBV27 to TRBJ1-3; possible D gene TRBD1, 5 bases. Germline V gene data show CDR1 as MNHEY and CDR2 as SMNVEV (reference sequence). Trimming left V 6 bases short and J 0 bases short, with 9 bases between. This CDR3 region has 14 residues. CDR3 region: CASRAGGSGNTIYF. The CDR3 DNA sequence: TGTGCCAGCAGGGCCGGGGGCTCTGGAAACACCATATATTTT.

CDR3 DNA: TGTGCCAGCAGTGAATTGCTAATCCAAGAGACCCAGTACTTC. Its protein is CASSELLIQETQYF. The chain carries TRBV2 and TRBJ2-5; D is unclear. The CDR3 sequence is 14 residues long. The V end lost 2 bases, the J end lost 1 base, and 8 bases lay between the germline ends. Germline V lookup: CDR1 SNHLY, CDR2 FYNNEI.

The chain couples TRBV19 to TRBJ1-4; a weak D match, TRBD1 (6 bases). The CDR3 runs to 14 residues. V lost 6 bases to trimming and J lost 8 bases, with 16 bases between them. Germline V gene lookup returns CDR1 LNHDA and CDR2 SQIVND (reference sequence). The CDR3 DNA sequence: TGTGCCAGTAGGTACGGGGAAGGGGGAGAAAAACTGTTTTTT. The encoded protein is CASRYGEGGEKLFF.

The rearrangement uses TRBV27 and TRBJ2-3, with a possible D match to TRBD2 (7 bases). The CDR3 is made up of 16 amino acids. The ends were cut back, 4 bases at V and 7 bases at J, with 21 bases in the middle. Germline V gives CDR1 MNHEY, CDR2 SMNVEV (reference sequence). In DNA form, the CDR3 reads TGTGCCAGCAGTTCAATAAGATCCACGGGGGGCCATACGCAGTATTTT. It yields the protein CASSSIRSTGGHTQYF.

This chain uses TRBV18 with TRBJ1-5; D is perhaps TRBD1 (6 bases). Between the trimmed V and J ends, which lost 6 bases and 2 bases, there was a span of 14 bases. CDR1 is KGHSH, CDR2 LQKENI, per germline. This CDR3 has 15 residues. The CDR3 loop reads CASSPLQGGNQPQHF. CDR3 DNA: TGTGCCAGCTCCCCTCTACAGGGTGGCAATCAGCCCCAGCATTTT.

This clone is a singleton in its sample. The rearrangement joins TRBV28 to TRBJ2-3; the match to TRBD2 covers 7 bases. This CDR3 is built from 13 residues. The V gene end was trimmed by 7 bases and the J gene end by 1 base; junction bases not matched to a gene: 2. Germline V gene sequence: CDR1 MDHEN, CDR2 SYDVKM. Here the CDR3 DNA reads TGTGCCAGCAAGCTAGCGGGCACAGATACGCAGTATTTT. Translating gives CASKLAGTDTQYF.

The chain combines TRBV2 with TRBJ2-1; 11 positions match TRBD2. In germline, CDR1 is SNHLY, CDR2 FYNNEI. Trimming at V came to 4 bases and at J to 9 bases, leaving 5 bases not matched to a gene. CDR3 length: 14 amino acids. CDR3 region: CASSGLAGMGEQFF. The CDR3 DNA sequence: TGTGCCAGCAGTGGACTAGCGGGAATGGGTGAGCAGTTCTTC.

CDR3 nucleotides: TGTGCCAGCTCGGACGCAAGGGCCTACGAGCAGTACTTC. It is translated as CASSDARAYEQYF. V gene TRBV5-4 combines with J gene TRBJ2-7; D is unresolved. Germline V gene data show CDR1 as SGHNT and CDR2 as YYREEE (reference sequence). This CDR3 region has 13 residues. Trimming stripped 7 bases from V and 2 bases from J, with 13 bases between.

This sequence joins TRBV7-3 and TRBJ2-3, with 11 bases fitting TRBD2. This CDR3 contains 16 residues. Trimming took 5 bases from V and 6 from J; bases not matched to a gene: 10. CDR1 and CDR2 (germline): SGHTA, FQGTGA. The chain's CDR3 is CASSLLAGGPGDTQYF. The CDR3 DNA follows: TGTGCCAGCAGCCTTTTAGCGGGAGGGCCGGGTGATACGCAGTATTTT.

The genes are TRBV5-1 and TRBJ2-7; TRBD1 matches 9 bases. Trimming removed 4 bases from V and 3 bases from J; junction bases left unmatched: 5. Germline CDR1 is SGHRS and CDR2 is YFSETQ. CDR3 length: 14 amino acids. In DNA form, the CDR3 reads TGCGCCAGCAGCGACGGACAGGGGTACTACGAGCAGTACTTC. Protein product: CASSDGQGYYEQYF. Looking up the rest from reference TRBV5-1 and TRBJ2-7 gives the full variable domain: KAGVTQTPRYLIKTRGQQVTLSCSPISGHRSVSWYQQTPGQGLQFLFEYFSETQRNKGNFPGRFSGRQFSNSRSEMNVSTLELGDSALYLCASSDGQGYYEQYFGPGTRLTVT.

This clone was picked up a small number of times. The chain combines TRBV27 with TRBJ1-2; D might be TRBD1 (5 bases). V was shortened by 2 bases and J by 7 bases, with 17 bases between the two germline ends. The CDR3 is 15 amino acids. The germline V gene encodes CDR1 MNHEY and CDR2 SMNVEV (reference sequence). The CDR3 loop is CASSLGRGNISGYTF. The CDR3 DNA reads TGTGCCAGCAGTTTAGGTCGGGGGAACATATCTGGCTACACCTTC.

The chain links TRBV10-3 to TRBJ2-5; 7 positions agree with TRBD2. CDR1 and CDR2 from the germline V gene are ENHRY and SYGVKD. The CDR3 is 14 amino acids. The trim removed 6 bases at V and 2 bases at J, leaving 6 bases unmatched. Here the CDR3 reads CAISAGDAQETQYF. In DNA form, the CDR3 reads TGTGCCATCAGCGCGGGAGACGCACAAGAGACCCAGTACTTC.

On this clone: This sample also contains other DNA sequences that code for the same CDR3. V usage is TRBV30 and J usage is TRBJ2-1; no reliable D call. The CDR3 is 11 amino acids. CDR1 is GTSNPN and CDR2 is SVGIG in the germline V gene (reference sequence). V lost 2 bases and J lost 4, with 3 bases in between. The CDR3 region has the DNA TGTGCCTGGAGTCCATACAATGAGCAGTTCTTC. Translation gives CAWSPYNEQFF.

V usage is TRBV7-2 and J usage is TRBJ1-1; a possible D gene is TRBD1 (5 bases). The V gene lost 4 bases and the J gene lost 2 bases, with 17 bases spanning the gap. This CDR3 has 16 amino acids. Germline V gene sequence: CDR1 SGHTA, CDR2 FQGNSA. CDR3 loop: CASSSQPAGLNTEAFF. The CDR3, as DNA: TGTGCCAGCAGCTCGCAACCAGCAGGGCTAAACACTGAAGCTTTCTTT.